These 27 T cell receptor beta chains were all obtained from the same sample, sequenced in a study of blood T cell repertoires in COVID-19. Sequencing was performed with immunoSEQ multiplex PCR; in TCRdb, only in-frame clones are kept and a portion is missing. Here the sample spans around 270,000 clones, 84% being singletons. Material: peripheral blood. The receptor source for this set is a woman aged 40 to 49 who had recovered from COVID-19.

This clone appeared a few times. This rearrangement joins TRBV5-4 to TRBJ2-7; no clear D. Trimming stripped 0 bases from V and 6 bases from J, with 16 bases between. Germline values: CDR1 SGHNT, CDR2 YYREEE (reference sequence). The CDR3 sequence is 15 residues long. CDR3 in amino acids: CASSLELARSGEQYF. The CDR3 bases are TGTGCCAGCAGCTTGGAGCTGGCTAGGTCGGGCGAGCAGTACTTC.

The chain uses TRBV6-6 and TRBJ1-6; no reliable D call. The germline V gene has CDR1 MNHNY and CDR2 SVGAGI (reference sequence). This CDR3 comprises 13 residues. The ends were cut back, 6 bases at V and 12 bases at J, with 15 bases in the middle. The CDR3 here is CASRPREFGPLHF. The DNA of the CDR3 is TGTGCCAGCAGACCTAGGGAGTTCGGACCCCTCCACTTT.

The genes are TRBV20-1 and TRBJ1-5, with D maybe TRBD1 (6 bases). The length of the CDR3 is 15 residues. Trimming took 3 bases from V and 7 from J, leaving 19 bases between them. Germline assignment: CDR1 DFQATT and CDR2 SNEGSKA (reference sequence). In DNA, the CDR3 is TGCAGTGCTAGTCTGGGGACACCCCTGGGGCAGCCCCAGCATTTT. It codes for CSASLGTPLGQPQHF.

V is TRBV29-1 and J is TRBJ2-7; no reliable D call. Germline assignment: CDR1 SQVTM and CDR2 ANQGSEA. The CDR3 extends over 12 amino acids. V was shortened by 3 bases and J by 5 bases, with 11 bases between the two germline ends. CDR3 nucleotide sequence: TGCAGCGTTGATCTAGGCATCAACGAGCAGTACTTC. This encodes CSVDLGINEQYF.

The CDR3 coding sequence is TGTGCCAGCAGCACCAGAGACAGGGCCTTCTACAATGAGCAGTTCTTC. Translated, it gives CASSTRDRAFYNEQFF. V gene TRBV7-9 combines with J gene TRBJ2-1, with 7 bases that match TRBD1. This CDR3 comprises 16 residues. Germline CDR1 is SEHNR and CDR2 is FQNEAQ (reference sequence). Trimming removed 5 bases from V and 3 bases from J; junction bases left unmatched: 10. The full variable domain, its missing parts supplied by reference TRBV7-9 and TRBJ2-1, is DTGVSQNPRHKITKRGQNVTFRCDPISEHNRLYWYRQTLGQGPEFLTYFQNEAQLEKSRLLSDRFSAERPKGSFSTLEIQRTEQGDSAMYLCASSTRDRAFYNEQFFGPGTRLTVL.

The genes are TRBV4-1 and TRBJ2-7; the match to TRBD1 covers 7 bases. This CDR3 contains 13 residues. The V gene end was trimmed by 6 bases and the J gene end by 3 bases; junction bases not matched to a gene: 5. Germline V gene data show CDR1 as MGHRA and CDR2 as YSYEKL. The CDR3 DNA follows: TGCGCCAGCAGGCCGACAGGGAGCTACGAGCAGTACTTC. It specifies CASRPTGSYEQYF.

The CDR3 DNA reads as TGTGCCACCAGTGATCCTGGACTAGCGGGGATCACAGATACGCAGTATTTT. Translated, it gives CATSDPGLAGITDTQYF. V is TRBV24-1 and J is TRBJ2-3, with 12 bases aligning to TRBD2. Trimming took 3 bases from V and 2 from J; bases not matched to a gene: 5. The germline CDR1 and CDR2 sequences are KGHDR and SFDVKD. This CDR3 has 17 amino acids.

The CDR3 here is CASTPGQGSYEQYF. DNA for the CDR3: TGTGCCAGCACCCCGGGACAGGGGTCCTACGAGCAGTACTTC. This rearrangement joins TRBV28 to TRBJ2-7; 10 bases fit TRBD1. This CDR3 has 14 residues. V dropped 7 bases and J dropped 1; count of bases not matched to a gene: 4. The V gene's germline CDR1 is MDHEN and CDR2 SYDVKM.

The V call is TRBV28, the J call TRBJ1-5; D is perhaps TRBD1 (6 bases). The germline CDR1 and CDR2 sequences are MDHEN and SYDVKM. This CDR3 is 14 amino acids long. The V end was cut by 6 bases, the J end by 3 bases, with 12 bases between. CDR3 sequence (DNA): TGTGCCAGCAGCAGGACAGCCATCAATCAGCCCCAGCATTTT. Translation: CASSRTAINQPQHF.

The chain has TRBV10-2 and TRBJ2-1; tentative D call: TRBD1 (6 bases). V gave up 3 bases and J gave up 0 bases, with 15 bases separating them. The germline CDR1 and CDR2 sequences are WSHSY and SAAADI. The CDR3 extends over 17 amino acids. CDR3 DNA sequence: TGCGCCAGCAGTGATGGCAGGGGTTCTCACTCCTACAATGAGCAGTTCTTC. Amino acid sequence: CASSDGRGSHSYNEQFF.

The rearrangement links TRBV5-6 to TRBJ1-4, with 8 bases fitting TRBD1. V gave up 4 bases and J gave up 8 bases; unmatched junction bases: 7. The CDR3 extends over 14 amino acids. The germline gives CDR1 SGHDT, CDR2 YYEEEE. CDR3 nucleotide sequence: TGTGCCAGCAGCCGGGACAGGACAGGGGAAAAACTGTTTTTT. Its protein is CASSRDRTGEKLFF.

The J gene is TRBJ1-2, the V gene TRBV28; maybe TRBD1 (6 bases). CDR1 MDHEN and CDR2 SYDVKM come from the germline V gene. This CDR3 comprises 14 residues. The ends were cut back, 6 bases at V and 7 bases at J, with 18 bases in the middle. The CDR3 reads CASSPPGRGFGYTF. The CDR3 DNA is TGTGCCAGCAGCCCCCCGGGCAGGGGATTTGGCTACACCTTC.

The gene calls are TRBV12-3 or TRBV12-4 and TRBJ1-2, with D perhaps TRBD1 (6 bases). The CDR3 loop spans 12 amino acids. Deletions cut 5 bases from V and 5 bases from J, with 9 bases between. In nucleotides, the CDR3 is TGTGCCAGCAGTAAACAGGGTTATGGCTACACCTTC. Its protein is CASSKQGYGYTF.

The chain is built from TRBV4-2 and TRBJ2-7, with 11 positions matching TRBD2. V shed 2 bases, J shed 4 bases, and the junction held 13 bases outside the gene matches. The CDR3 loop spans 18 amino acids. Germline V gene sequence: CDR1 LGHNA, CDR2 YNFKEQ. The CDR3 sequence: CASSQNMGSGGALYEQYF. CDR3 nucleotides: TGTGCCAGCAGCCAAAATATGGGTAGCGGGGGGGCCTTATACGAGCAGTACTTC.

The chain links TRBV14 to TRBJ2-1, with 10 nucleotides matching TRBD1. This CDR3 has 15 residues. The ends lost 4 bases at V and 4 bases at J; junction bases unmatched: 4. Germline V gene data show CDR1 as SGHDN and CDR2 as FVKESK. In nucleotides, the CDR3 is TGTGCCAGCAGCCCCCGGGACAGGGGATACAATGAGCAGTTCTTC. This encodes CASSPRDRGYNEQFF.

The V and J genes are TRBV6-1 and TRBJ2-2; D gene uncertain. CDR1 and CDR2 from the germline V gene are MNHNS and SASEGT. V was shortened by 2 bases and J by 7 bases, with 17 bases between the two germline ends. The CDR3 totals 16 residues. The chain's CDR3 is CASSERSTGLGGELFF. The CDR3 DNA reads TGTGCCAGCAGTGAAAGGAGTACGGGTTTAGGCGGGGAGCTGTTTTTT.

This rearrangement joins TRBV6-6 to TRBJ2-7, with TRBD2 matching over 7 bases. The CDR3 length is 12 residues. Germline CDR1 and CDR2: MNHNY and SVGAGI (reference sequence). Trimming took 5 bases from V and 6 from J; bases not matched to a gene: 4. The CDR3 bases are TGTGCCAGCAGTGGACTAGGCCCCGAGCAGTACTTC. This translates into CASSGLGPEQYF.

The rearrangement joins TRBV28 to TRBJ2-1, with 7 bases matching TRBD2. Per the germline V gene, CDR1 is MDHEN and CDR2 is SYDVKM. V gave up 3 bases and J gave up 4 bases; unmatched junction bases: 6. This CDR3 region has 15 residues. CDR3 in amino acids: CASSLPSGAYNEQFF. The CDR3 DNA reads TGTGCCAGCAGTTTGCCCAGCGGGGCTTACAATGAGCAGTTCTTC.

The chain couples TRBV5-5 to TRBJ1-5, with TRBD1 as a possible D gene (6 bases). Looked up from germline, CDR1 is SGHKS and CDR2 is YYEKEE (reference sequence). Trimming took off 4 bases at V and 7 bases at J, with 18 bases between the two ends. CDR3 length equals 15 residues. The chain's CDR3 is CASSTAGASDQPQHF. The CDR3 nucleotides are TGTGCCAGCAGCACGGCAGGGGCCAGTGACCAGCCCCAGCATTTT. Supplemented by reference TRBV5-5 and TRBJ1-5, the full variable domain reads DAGVTQSPTHLIKTRGQQVTLRCSPISGHKSVSWYQQVLGQGPQFIFQYYEKEERGRGNFPDRFSARQFPNYSSELNVNALLLGDSALYLCASSTAGASDQPQHFGDGTRLSIL.

This chain joins TRBV18 and TRBJ2-7; D unresolved. This CDR3 comprises 14 residues. Deletions cut 0 bases from V and 2 bases from J, with 8 bases between. Germline assignment: CDR1 KGHSH and CDR2 LQKENI. The CDR3 bases are TGTGCCAGCTCACCACCGGGCCACCCCTACGAGCAGTACTTC. Its translation is CASSPPGHPYEQYF.

This sequence joins TRBV11-2 and TRBJ2-7, with 7 bases aligning to TRBD1. Germline CDR1 and CDR2: SGHAT and FQNNGV. This CDR3 contains 14 residues. V gave up 1 base and J gave up 4 bases; unmatched junction bases: 4. CDR3 loop: CASSLGPQGYEQYF. In nucleotides, the CDR3 is TGTGCCAGCAGCTTAGGCCCACAGGGGTACGAGCAGTACTTC.

V gene TRBV2 combines with J gene TRBJ2-7; no clear D. From germline, CDR1 is SNHLY and CDR2 FYNNEI. This CDR3 has 12 residues. Deletions cut 4 bases from V and 6 bases from J, with 10 bases between. CDR3 coding DNA: TGTGCCAGCAGTGTCGCCAGAGGCGAGCAGTACTTC. Encoded protein: CASSVARGEQYF.

This rearrangement joins TRBV30 to TRBJ1-4; D is possibly TRBD1 (6 bases). Trimming pared 0 bases from V and 7 bases from J, leaving 12 bases between. This CDR3 contains 14 residues. Germline CDR1 reads GTSNPN; CDR2 reads SVGIG (reference sequence). CDR3: CAWSVGGAGEKLFF. The CDR3 region has the DNA TGTGCCTGGAGTGTAGGGGGGGCGGGTGAAAAACTGTTTTTT.

The chain joins TRBV10-1 to TRBJ1-1; TRBD1 might be the D (5 bases). Trimming removed 3 bases from V and 5 bases from J, with 7 bases in between. Germline V gives CDR1 WNHNN, CDR2 SYGVQD (reference sequence). The CDR3 length is 12 residues. The CDR3 DNA is TGCGCCAGCAGTGAAGGGGATACTGAAGCTTTCTTT. This gives the protein CASSEGDTEAFF.

As concerns this clone: Other DNA sequences in the sample encode the same CDR3. The chain recombines TRBV5-1 with TRBJ2-2; possibly TRBD1 for D (5 bases). Trimming took off 0 bases at V and 4 bases at J, with 7 bases between the two ends. CDR1 and CDR2 (germline): SGHRS, YFSETQ. The length of the CDR3 is 14 residues. CDR3 in amino acids: CASSLGQSTGELFF. CDR3 DNA: TGCGCCAGCAGCTTGGGACAGAGCACCGGGGAGCTGTTTTTT.

This sequence joins TRBV5-1 and TRBJ2-5; TRBD1 is a possible D gene (6 bases). V dropped 4 bases and J dropped 0 bases, with 16 bases sitting between them. This CDR3 is built from 16 residues. CDR1 is SGHRS and CDR2 is YFSETQ in the germline V gene. In DNA form, the CDR3 reads TGCGCCAGCAGCCTGACAGGAAATTGGTACCAAGAGACCCAGTACTTC. It encodes CASSLTGNWYQETQYF.

The chain couples TRBV2 to TRBJ1-2; D uncertain. Germline V lookup: CDR1 SNHLY, CDR2 FYNNEI. The CDR3 has 14 amino acids. Trimming took 7 bases from V and 4 from J, leaving 16 bases between them. CDR3 region: CASTRSEQLYGYTF. CDR3 in DNA: TGTGCCAGCACTCGTTCAGAACAGCTCTATGGCTACACCTTC.